This entry lists 27 T cell receptor beta chains sequenced from one sample in a study of blood T cells in healthy people across ages. The second PCR ran about 6 to 11 cycles with a sample-barcoded 5' primer and J-beta primers. TCRdb analysed the 5' RACE reads with MiXCR anew, one entry per CDR3 protein. The profile shows about 1,800,000 distinct CDR3 sequences, 28% of them singletons. Sequenced sample: blood. All receptors derive from a woman aged 25 to 39 in good health.

Of note for this clonotype: Likely a read error: the CDR3 ends without its conserved phenylalanine or tryptophan. The gene calls are TRBV12-3 or TRBV12-4 and TRBJ1-5; D is possibly TRBD1 (6 bases). Trimming cost V 3 bases and J 6 bases, with 9 bases left between them. The CDR3 extends over 13 amino acids. This CDR3 is CASSFRGSQPQHS. CDR3 DNA sequence: TGTGCCAGCAGTTTTAGGGGGTCTCAGCCCCAGCATTCT.

The V call is TRBV2, the J call TRBJ1-6; possibly TRBD1 for D (5 bases). With 7 bases removed from V and 0 bases from J, the gap between germline ends came to 13 bases. Germline V CDR1 and CDR2: SNHLY, FYNNEI. The CDR3 loop spans 16 amino acids. CDR3 nucleotides: TGTGCCAGCAAAACCAGGGCCACCTCCTATAATTCACCCCTCCACTTT. This translates into CASKTRATSYNSPLHF.

The chain employs TRBV7-2 and TRBJ2-2; tentative D call: TRBD2 (5 bases). The CDR3 is made up of 15 amino acids. V dropped 0 bases and J dropped 4 bases, with 9 bases sitting between them. Germline lookup yields CDR1 SGHTA and CDR2 FQGNSA. The CDR3 nucleotides are TGTGCCAGCAGCTTAGCCTTGGGGAGCACCGGGGAGCTGTTTTTT. This encodes CASSLALGSTGELFF.

This chain uses TRBV20-1 with TRBJ2-1, with D possibly called TRBD1 or TRBD2 (5 bases each). V was cut by 6 bases and J by 2 bases, with 11 bases left in between. Germline CDR1 DFQATT, CDR2 SNEGSKA (reference sequence). The CDR3 is 13 residues long. The CDR3 DNA reads TGCAGTGCCCGACAGCGGACCTACAATGAGCAGTTCTTC. It encodes CSARQRTYNEQFF.

The rearrangement uses TRBV12-3 or TRBV12-4 and TRBJ1-2, with D possibly matching TRBD1 (5 bases). The CDR3 totals 13 residues. The V gene lost 10 bases and the J gene lost 0 bases, with 12 bases spanning the gap. CDR3 nucleotide sequence: TGTGCCATGAGGGACCGCACTAACTATGGCTACACCTTC. Its protein is CAMRDRTNYGYTF.

This chain connects TRBV28 to TRBJ2-3; D is unresolved. Germline values: CDR1 MDHEN, CDR2 SYDVKM. This CDR3 has 16 residues. With 5 bases removed from V and 6 bases from J, the gap between germline ends came to 21 bases. The CDR3 nucleotides are TGTGCCAGCAGTCCAATCCTGGGCGTGCCCGGGGATACGCAGTATTTT. Its translation: CASSPILGVPGDTQYF.

This clonotype showed up just a few times. The gene calls are TRBV2 and TRBJ2-1; D remains ambiguous. The germline gives CDR1 SNHLY, CDR2 FYNNEI. V was trimmed by 7 bases and J by 6 bases, leaving 13 bases between them. The CDR3 consists of 13 residues. The chain's CDR3 is CASTKYQINEQFF. CDR3 nucleotide sequence: TGTGCCAGCACGAAGTACCAAATCAATGAGCAGTTCTTC.

This clonotype was picked up many times. The gene calls are TRBV20-1 and TRBJ2-7; D is ambiguous. The CDR3 length is 14 residues. V was pared by 0 bases and J by 2 bases, with 11 bases between. Germline assignment: CDR1 DFQATT and CDR2 SNEGSKA (reference sequence). CDR3 nucleotide sequence: TGCAGTGCTAGAGATCAGAGGAACCCCTACGAGCAGTACTTC. This encodes CSARDQRNPYEQYF.

This clonotype was observed a few times. The chain joins TRBV28 to TRBJ2-7, with D perhaps matching TRBD1 (6 bases). Germline V lookup: CDR1 MDHEN, CDR2 SYDVKM. V was pared by 3 bases and J by 3 bases, with 18 bases between. The CDR3 is 16 residues long. CDR3 DNA: TGTGCCAGCAGTTTGCATACGACAGGCTCCTTCTACGAGCAGTACTTC. The encoded protein is CASSLHTTGSFYEQYF.

This clonotype came up a few times. The V gene is TRBV7-9, the J gene TRBJ2-1; 7 nucleotides line up with TRBD1. The CDR3 covers 11 residues. Germline-derived CDR1 and CDR2 are SEHNR and FQNEAQ (reference sequence). V gave up 10 bases and J gave up 8 bases; unmatched junction bases: 5. The CDR3 loop is CATLGGHEQFF. The CDR3 DNA follows: TGTGCCACCTTAGGGGGCCATGAGCAGTTCTTC.

The chain has TRBV20-1 and TRBJ2-5; the D is unclear. The CDR3 is 12 residues long. Per the germline V gene, CDR1 is DFQATT and CDR2 is SNEGSKA (reference sequence). Trimming took off 3 bases at V and 3 bases at J, with 8 bases between the two ends. The CDR3 nucleotides read TGCAGTGCTAGCCACAGAGAAGAGACCCAGTACTTC. It specifies CSASHREETQYF.

About this clonotype itself: Mismatch with germline at one junction end may stem from a read error. This chain uses TRBV15 with TRBJ2-1; TRBD2 matches at 12 bases. The CDR3 runs 18 residues. CDR1 and CDR2 from the germline V gene are LNHNV and YYDKDF (reference sequence). The CDR3 region is CATSRRTSGEPSYNGQFF. In DNA form, the CDR3 reads TGTGCCACCAGCAGACGGACTAGCGGGGAACCCTCCTACAATGGGCAGTTCTTC.

This chain connects TRBV3-1 to TRBJ2-1; D ambiguous. The V gene's germline CDR1 is LGHDT and CDR2 YNNKEL (reference sequence). This CDR3 contains 15 residues. V was shortened by 0 bases and J by 6 bases, with 12 bases between the two germline ends. CDR3 amino acids: CASSQDPDSGNEQFF. The CDR3 region has the DNA TGTGCCAGCAGCCAAGATCCAGATTCAGGCAATGAGCAGTTCTTC.

This clonotype was detected only a few times. The V and J genes are TRBV20-1 and TRBJ2-1; D might be TRBD1 or TRBD2, each matching 5 bases. The CDR3 has 12 residues. Trimming left V 3 bases short and J 10 bases short, with 13 bases between. CDR1 and CDR2 (germline): DFQATT, SNEGSKA (reference sequence). CDR3 region: CSARRGVGEQFF. The CDR3 DNA is TGCAGTGCTAGGAGAGGGGTGGGGGAGCAGTTCTTC.

This clonotype came up a few times. V usage is TRBV11-2 and J usage is TRBJ2-1; 7 bases map to TRBD2. The CDR3 consists of 15 residues. Germline V gene lookup returns CDR1 SGHAT and CDR2 FQNNGV. The ends lost 10 bases at V and 4 bases at J; junction bases unmatched: 13. The CDR3 nucleotides are TGTGCCACCTCGAGGGGCGGGAGAAAATACAATGAGCAGTTCTTC. It translates to CATSRGGRKYNEQFF.

In its sample, this clonotype was seen many times. The chain links TRBV7-2 to TRBJ2-1; TRBD2 aligns across 8 bases. V shed 4 bases, J shed 2 bases, and the junction held 4 bases outside the gene matches. The CDR3 has 15 amino acids. Looked up from germline, CDR1 is SGHTA and CDR2 is FQGNSA. The CDR3 coding sequence is TGTGCCAGCAGCTCGGGACTAGACCCCTACAATGAGCAGTTCTTC. Its translation is CASSSGLDPYNEQFF.

This clonotype was counted many times. The V call is TRBV20-1, the J call TRBJ2-5, with 10 bases aligning to TRBD2. From germline, CDR1 is DFQATT and CDR2 SNEGSKA (reference sequence). This CDR3 comprises 14 residues. Trimming cost V 1 base and J 5 bases; bases outside gene matches: 4. DNA of the CDR3: TGCAGTGCTAGAGCCCTAGCGGGAGTTGAGACCCAGTACTTC. This sequence encodes CSARALAGVETQYF.

A word on this clonotype: The germline gene is not matched at one end of the junction; a read error may be the cause. The chain carries TRBV7-2 and TRBJ2-7; D gene ambiguous. CDR3 length equals 12 residues. From germline, CDR1 is SGHTA and CDR2 FQGNSA. The CDR3 loop is CASSLDFNEQYF. The CDR3 nucleotides read TGCGCCAGCAGCTTGGATTTCAACGAGCAGTACTTC. The full variable domain, its missing parts supplied by reference TRBV7-2 and TRBJ2-7, is GAGVSQSPSNKVTEKGKDVELRCDPISGHTALYWYRQSLGQGLEFLIYFQGNSAPDKSGLPSDRFSAERTGGSVSTLTIQRTQQEDSAVYLCASSLDFNEQYFGPGTRLTVT.

Only a few counts were recorded for this clonotype. V and J are TRBV10-3 and TRBJ2-1; possibly TRBD1 for D (5 bases). The CDR3 is 13 amino acids. V was trimmed by 7 bases and J by 8 bases, leaving 15 bases between them. Per the germline V gene, CDR1 is ENHRY and CDR2 is SYGVKD. CDR3 loop: CAITAGIGDEQFF. The CDR3 DNA sequence: TGTGCCATCACGGCAGGGATAGGCGATGAGCAGTTCTTC.

The chain carries TRBV11-2 and TRBJ2-5; the D is unclear. Trimming took off 0 bases at V and 5 bases at J, with 4 bases between the two ends. The CDR3 loop spans 12 amino acids. Germline V CDR1 and CDR2: SGHAT, FQNNGV. DNA for the CDR3: TGTGCCAGCAGCTTAGAATGGGAGACCCAGTACTTC. Encoded protein: CASSLEWETQYF.

This clonotype turned up a few times. The CDR3 is CASRNDNPADTQYF. The CDR3 DNA reads TGCGCCAGCAGGAATGATAATCCCGCAGATACGCAGTATTTT. The chain carries TRBV5-1 and TRBJ2-3, with D hard to call. The CDR3 extends over 14 amino acids. V lost 5 bases, J lost 4 bases, and 14 bases lay in between. Germline assignment: CDR1 SGHRS and CDR2 YFSETQ.

This clonotype showed up just a few times. The chain couples TRBV20-1 to TRBJ2-5; D may be TRBD1 (5 bases). Trimming removed 3 bases at V and 2 bases at J, with 10 bases between. Germline V gene data show CDR1 as DFQATT and CDR2 as SNEGSKA (reference sequence). The CDR3 contains 13 residues. CDR3 nucleotide sequence: TGCAGTGCTAGGGACATGGGGCAAGAGACCCAGTACTTC. Its protein product is CSARDMGQETQYF.

With regard to this clonotype: Since the CDR3 does not end with the conserved phenylalanine or tryptophan, this likely comes from a read error. The chain employs TRBV20-1 and TRBJ2-7, with 11 bases identical to TRBD1. The CDR3 has 17 residues. Germline V gene sequence: CDR1 DFQATT, CDR2 SNEGSKA (reference sequence). As DNA, the CDR3 is TGCAGTGCTAGACCTAGCTTACCGGGACAGGGGGGGAACGATCAGTACTAC. Protein product: CSARPSLPGQGGNDQYY.

This clonotype was counted a few times. The rearrangement links TRBV7-2 to TRBJ2-1; the D is unclear. Trimming left V 0 bases short and J 4 bases short, with 13 bases between. There are 16 residues in the CDR3. Germline-derived CDR1 and CDR2 are SGHTA and FQGNSA. Here the CDR3 reads CTSSLAGRRIYNEQFF. The CDR3 DNA follows: TGTACCAGCAGCTTAGCGGGTCGCAGGATATACAATGAGCAGTTCTTC.

In this sample, this clonotype turned up a few times. The V call is TRBV20-1, the J call TRBJ2-3; 12 bases align to TRBD2. Germline CDR1 is DFQATT and CDR2 is SNEGSKA (reference sequence). This CDR3 spans 15 amino acids. V lost 5 bases to trimming and J lost 2 bases; unmatched junction nucleotides: 5. Written as DNA, the CDR3 is TGCAGTGCTTCAACTAGCGGGGGGCCCACAGATACGCAGTATTTT. Its protein is CSASTSGGPTDTQYF.

The chain is built from TRBV4-3 and TRBJ2-1; 9 bases are a match to TRBD2. The V gene's germline CDR1 is LGHNA and CDR2 YSLEER. V gave up 0 bases and J gave up 7 bases; unmatched junction bases: 4. The CDR3 contains 15 residues. CDR3 residues: CASSQDWLAGNEQFF. In DNA, the CDR3 is TGCGCCAGCAGCCAAGATTGGCTAGCGGGAAATGAGCAGTTCTTC.

Points on this clonotype: Being one base from a much bigger clone, this may be a read error. The chain uses TRBV10-3 and TRBJ2-7, with 7 bases fitting TRBD1. V gave up 3 bases and J gave up 4 bases; unmatched junction bases: 6. The CDR3 is 14 residues long. From germline, CDR1 is ENHRY and CDR2 SYGVKD. In DNA, the CDR3 is TGTGCCATCAGTGACGGACAGGAAGCTTACGAGCAGTACTTC. Encoded protein: CAISDGQEAYEQYF.